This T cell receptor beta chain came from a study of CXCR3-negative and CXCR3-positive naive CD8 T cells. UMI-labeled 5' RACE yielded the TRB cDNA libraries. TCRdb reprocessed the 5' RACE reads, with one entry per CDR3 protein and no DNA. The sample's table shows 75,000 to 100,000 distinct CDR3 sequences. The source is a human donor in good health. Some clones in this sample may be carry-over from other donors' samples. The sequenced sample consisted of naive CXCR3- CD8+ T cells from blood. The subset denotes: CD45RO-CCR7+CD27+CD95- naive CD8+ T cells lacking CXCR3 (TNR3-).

The CDR3 reads CASSKVWGVSKNIQYF. J is TRBJ2-4 and V is TRBV21-1; the TCRdb call, TRBD1, lacks DNA for checking. TRBV21-1 is recorded as a pseudogene. CDR3 length equals 16 residues.